The clone carrying this T cell receptor (beta chain) appeared many times. Its antigen is unidentified. The sample originates from a study of T cells in Graves' hyperthyroidism and ophthalmopathy. Study details: Any treatment followed the collection of peripheral blood at initial diagnosis. Findings of the study overall: Researchers found most expanded thyroid clonotypes above 0.001 in blood as well.

The CDR3 is made up of 14 amino acids. CDR1 and CDR2 (germline): SGHVS, FNYEAQ. The junction had 9 bases not matched to a gene; V was cut back by 3 bases and J by 13 bases. What was amplified from RNA transcripts were TCR beta CDR3 regions. Researchers ran a first-round RT-PCR on the TCR CDR3 using the HTBI primer set. TCRdb itself ran the multiplex PCR reads through MiXCR, one entry per CDR3 protein. The sample holds fewer than 850,000 distinct CDR3 sequences, roughly 17% seen once. If no ophthalmopathy progression occurred within 18 months, Graves' hyperthyroidism was stable. The PBMCs were taken from around 9.1 ml of fresh peripheral blood.

This clonotype was obtained from a man in his forties or fifties with Graves' hyperthyroidism. The sequencing input was blood. The genes are TRBV7-6 and TRBJ2-5, with 12 nucleotides matching TRBD2. The CDR3 region is CASSLSGTSGYLYF. The CDR3 DNA is TGTGCCAGCAGCTTGTCCGGGACTAGCGGGTATCTGTACTTC.